One sample yielded the 14 T cell receptor beta chains listed below, sequenced in a study of blood T cell repertoires in COVID-19. Libraries were prepared by immunoSEQ multiplex PCR; TCRdb keeps only in-frame clonotypes and omits some of them. The sample lists 150,000 to 200,000 clones, 80% to 90% occurring once. Sequences were obtained from peripheral blood. These receptors came from a man between 18 and 35 years old with active or convalescent COVID-19.

A remark on this clone: Other DNA sequences within the sample encode an identical CDR3. The genes are TRBV2 and TRBJ1-1; D possibly corresponds to TRBD1 (5 bases). V dropped 4 bases and J dropped 0 bases, with 9 bases sitting between them. Germline V gene sequence: CDR1 SNHLY, CDR2 FYNNEI. The CDR3 consists of 14 residues. CDR3 loop: CASSVTGLNTEAFF. In nucleotides, the CDR3 is TGTGCCAGCAGTGTCACAGGTTTGAACACTGAAGCTTTCTTT.

The chain employs TRBV11-3 and TRBJ2-3; 12 bases match TRBD2. The V and J ends lost 5 bases and 7 bases, in that order; junction bases with no gene match: 7. The CDR3 is made up of 15 amino acids. Germline loops: CDR1 SGHNT, CDR2 YENEEA. The CDR3 coding sequence is TGTGCCAGCAGCCCCCGACTAGCGGGAGTAAATACGCAGTATTTT. Its translation is CASSPRLAGVNTQYF.

The chain couples TRBV7-2 to TRBJ1-3; 7 nucleotides agree with TRBD1. Germline values: CDR1 SGHTA, CDR2 FQGNSA. V lost 7 bases, J lost 3 bases, and 6 bases stayed unmatched. The CDR3 runs 14 residues. As DNA, the CDR3 is TGTGCCAGCATGAGGGGGCCGGATGGAAACACCATATATTTT. Protein product: CASMRGPDGNTIYF.

The chain carries TRBV30 and TRBJ2-1, with no clear D. Between the trimmed V and J ends, which lost 0 bases and 10 bases, there was a span of 13 bases. Looked up from germline, CDR1 is GTSNPN and CDR2 is SVGIG (reference sequence). The CDR3 is made up of 13 amino acids. The CDR3 DNA reads TGTGCCTGGAGTGTAAGTGGAGTACGGGAGCAGTTCTTC. Its protein product is CAWSVSGVREQFF.

The V call is TRBV7-9, the J call TRBJ1-5; D unclear. CDR3 size: 13 residues. Germline V gene lookup returns CDR1 SEHNR and CDR2 FQNEAQ (reference sequence). V gave up 3 bases and J gave up 7 bases, with 10 bases separating them. The CDR3, as DNA: TGTGCCAGCAGCTTGGGTGTCGGGCAGCCCCAGCATTTT. Its translation is CASSLGVGQPQHF.

The genes are TRBV28 and TRBJ1-3; no clear D. The V end lost 3 bases, the J end lost 0 bases, and 3 bases lay between the germline ends. The CDR3 totals 13 residues. CDR1 and CDR2 (germline): MDHEN, SYDVKM. The CDR3 loop reads CASSFYSGNTIYF. The CDR3 DNA reads TGTGCCAGCAGTTTTTACTCTGGAAACACCATATATTTT.

The rearrangement joins TRBV11-2 to TRBJ1-1; 8 positions match TRBD1. The germline V gene encodes CDR1 SGHAT and CDR2 FQNNGV. The CDR3 has 12 residues. Germline trimming cut 5 bases from V and 7 bases from J; bases unmatched to any gene: 3. CDR3 DNA sequence: TGTGCCAGCAGCCTGACAGGGGATGAAGCTTTCTTT. This gives the protein CASSLTGDEAFF. The full variable domain, rest sourced from reference TRBV11-2 and TRBJ1-1, is EAGVAQSPRYKIIEKRQSVAFWCNPISGHATLYWYQQILGQGPKLLIQFQNNGVVDDSQLPKDRFSAERLKGVDSTLKIQPAKLEDSAVYLCASSLTGDEAFFGQGTRLTVV.

The rearrangement uses TRBV28 and TRBJ2-7; 11 bases match TRBD2. The germline V gene has CDR1 MDHEN and CDR2 SYDVKM. V lost 1 base to trimming and J lost 5 bases; unmatched junction nucleotides: 13. CDR3 size: 18 residues. The CDR3 protein is CASSLLGQLAGVSDEQYF. The DNA of the CDR3 is TGTGCCAGCAGTTTATTGGGTCAACTAGCGGGAGTTTCAGACGAGCAGTACTTC.

The chain recombines TRBV5-1 with TRBJ2-5; 11 nucleotides align to TRBD1. There are 14 residues in the CDR3. Unmatched junction bases numbered 2, after V lost 4 bases and J lost 3 bases. Germline assignment: CDR1 SGHRS and CDR2 YFSETQ. DNA of the CDR3: TGCGCCAGCAGCGAGGGACAGGGGGAAGAGACCCAGTACTTC. This sequence encodes CASSEGQGEETQYF. The full variable domain, rest sourced from reference TRBV5-1 and TRBJ2-5, is KAGVTQTPRYLIKTRGQQVTLSCSPISGHRSVSWYQQTPGQGLQFLFEYFSETQRNKGNFPGRFSGRQFSNSRSEMNVSTLELGDSALYLCASSEGQGEETQYFGPGTRLLVL.

The CDR3 spells CASSFGIGFSEAFF. The CDR3 DNA sequence: TGTGCCAGCAGCTTCGGGATTGGGTTCTCGGAAGCTTTCTTT. The genes are TRBV11-3 and TRBJ1-1; D gene unclear. V was pared by 3 bases and J by 8 bases, with 16 bases between. The length of the CDR3 is 14 residues. Germline V lookup: CDR1 SGHNT, CDR2 YENEEA.

The V and J genes are TRBV28 and TRBJ1-2, with a tentative D call TRBD1 (5 bases). V dropped 6 bases and J dropped 0 bases, with 11 bases sitting between them. From germline, CDR1 is MDHEN and CDR2 SYDVKM. The CDR3 spans 14 residues. In nucleotides, the CDR3 is TGTGCCAGCAGAAGCCCGGGGGCTAACTATGGCTACACCTTC. Its translation: CASRSPGANYGYTF.

The genes are TRBV28 and TRBJ1-2; D is undetermined. Trimming took 3 bases from V and 8 from J, leaving 10 bases between them. CDR1 MDHEN and CDR2 SYDVKM come from the germline V gene. The CDR3 loop spans 12 amino acids. For the CDR3, the DNA is TGTGCCAGCAGTTTTTTAAGCTGGGGCTACACCTTC. This sequence encodes CASSFLSWGYTF.

The chain is built from TRBV10-3 and TRBJ1-2, with 7 bases identical to TRBD1. This CDR3 region has 17 residues. Germline V gene lookup returns CDR1 ENHRY and CDR2 SYGVKD. Unmatched junction bases numbered 7, after V lost 0 bases and J lost 0 bases. CDR3 DNA: TGTGCCATCAGTGAGTCGACAGGGTTAGCGGCTAACTATGGCTACACCTTC. The encoded protein is CAISESTGLAANYGYTF.

CDR3 DNA sequence: TGTGCCAGCCGGGTAATTAATGAAAAACTGTTTTTT. Its translation is CASRVINEKLFF. The V call is TRBV28, the J call TRBJ1-4; no clear D gene. CDR3 length: 12 residues. V was clipped by 8 bases and J by 4 bases, with 8 bases between them. Germline CDR1 reads MDHEN; CDR2 reads SYDVKM.